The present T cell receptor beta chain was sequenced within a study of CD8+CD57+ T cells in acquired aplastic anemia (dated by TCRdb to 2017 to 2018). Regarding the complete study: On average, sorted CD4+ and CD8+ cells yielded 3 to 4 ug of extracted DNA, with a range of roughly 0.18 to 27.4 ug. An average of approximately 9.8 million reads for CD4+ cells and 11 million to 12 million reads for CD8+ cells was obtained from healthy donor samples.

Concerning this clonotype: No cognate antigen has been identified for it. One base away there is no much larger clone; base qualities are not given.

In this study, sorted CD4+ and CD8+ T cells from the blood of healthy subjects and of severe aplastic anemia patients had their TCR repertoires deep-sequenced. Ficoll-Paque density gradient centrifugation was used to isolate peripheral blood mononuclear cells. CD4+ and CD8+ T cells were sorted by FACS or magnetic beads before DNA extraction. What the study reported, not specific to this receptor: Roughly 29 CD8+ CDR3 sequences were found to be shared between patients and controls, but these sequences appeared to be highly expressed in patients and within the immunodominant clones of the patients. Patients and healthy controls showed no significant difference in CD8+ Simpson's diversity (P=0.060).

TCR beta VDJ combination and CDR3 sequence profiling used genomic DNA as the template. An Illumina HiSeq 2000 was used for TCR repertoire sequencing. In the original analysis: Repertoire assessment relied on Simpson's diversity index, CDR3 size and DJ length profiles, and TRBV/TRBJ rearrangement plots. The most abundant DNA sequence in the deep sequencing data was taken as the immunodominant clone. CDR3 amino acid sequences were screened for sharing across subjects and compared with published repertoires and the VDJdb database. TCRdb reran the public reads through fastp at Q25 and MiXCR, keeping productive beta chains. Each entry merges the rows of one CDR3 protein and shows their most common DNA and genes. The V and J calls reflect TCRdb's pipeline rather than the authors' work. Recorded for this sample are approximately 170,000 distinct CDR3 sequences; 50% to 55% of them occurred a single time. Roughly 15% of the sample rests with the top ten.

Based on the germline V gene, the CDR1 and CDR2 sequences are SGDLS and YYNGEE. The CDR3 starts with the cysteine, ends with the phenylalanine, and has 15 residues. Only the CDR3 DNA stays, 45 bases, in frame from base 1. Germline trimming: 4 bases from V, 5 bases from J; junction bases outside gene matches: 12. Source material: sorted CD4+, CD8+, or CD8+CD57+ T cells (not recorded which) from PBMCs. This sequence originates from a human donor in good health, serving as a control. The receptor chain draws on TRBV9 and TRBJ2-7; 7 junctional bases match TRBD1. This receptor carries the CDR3 CASSPVVGGLHEQYF. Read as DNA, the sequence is TGTGCCAGCAGCCCGGTTGTAGGGGGCCTCCACGAGCAGTACTTC.